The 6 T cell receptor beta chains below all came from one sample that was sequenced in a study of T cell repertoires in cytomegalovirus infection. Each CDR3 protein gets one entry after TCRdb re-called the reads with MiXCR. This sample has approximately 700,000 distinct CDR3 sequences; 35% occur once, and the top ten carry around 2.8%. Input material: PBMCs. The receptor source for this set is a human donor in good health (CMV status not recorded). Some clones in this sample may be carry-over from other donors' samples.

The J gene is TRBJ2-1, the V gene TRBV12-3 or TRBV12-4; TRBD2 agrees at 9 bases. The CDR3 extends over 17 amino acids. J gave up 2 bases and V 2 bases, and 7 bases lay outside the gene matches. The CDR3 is CASSLPPVAGAYNEQFF. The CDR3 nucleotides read TGTGCCAGCAGTTTACCTCCAGTAGCGGGAGCCTACAATGAGCAGTTCTTC.

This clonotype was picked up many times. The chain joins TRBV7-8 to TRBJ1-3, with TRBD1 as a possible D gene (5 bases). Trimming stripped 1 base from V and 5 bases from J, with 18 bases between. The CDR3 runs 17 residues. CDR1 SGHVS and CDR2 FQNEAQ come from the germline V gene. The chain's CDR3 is CASSLGSGGTGRNTIYF. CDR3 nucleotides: TGTGCCAGCAGCTTAGGGTCCGGGGGAACCGGTAGAAACACCATATATTTT.

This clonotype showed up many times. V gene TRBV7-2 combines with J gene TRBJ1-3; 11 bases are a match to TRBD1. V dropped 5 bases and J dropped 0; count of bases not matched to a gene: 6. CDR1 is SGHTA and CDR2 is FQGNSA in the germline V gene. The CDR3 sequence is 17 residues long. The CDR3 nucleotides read TGTGCCAGCAGCCCTACCGGGACAGGGGGCTCTGGAAACACCATATATTTT. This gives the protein CASSPTGTGGSGNTIYF.

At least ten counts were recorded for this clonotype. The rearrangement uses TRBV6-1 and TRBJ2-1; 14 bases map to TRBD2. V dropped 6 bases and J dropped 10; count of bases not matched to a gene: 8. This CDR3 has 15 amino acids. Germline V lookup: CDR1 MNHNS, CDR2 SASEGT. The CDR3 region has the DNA TGTGCCAGCAGGGTGGGACTAGCGGGAGAGCACGAGCAGTTCTTC. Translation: CASRVGLAGEHEQFF.

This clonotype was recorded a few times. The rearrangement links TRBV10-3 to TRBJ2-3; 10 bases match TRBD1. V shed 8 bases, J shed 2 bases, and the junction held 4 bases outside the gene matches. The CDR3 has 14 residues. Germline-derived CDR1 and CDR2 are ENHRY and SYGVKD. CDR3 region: CAIDGTGDTDTQYF. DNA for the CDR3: TGTGCCATCGACGGGACAGGGGACACAGATACGCAGTATTTT.

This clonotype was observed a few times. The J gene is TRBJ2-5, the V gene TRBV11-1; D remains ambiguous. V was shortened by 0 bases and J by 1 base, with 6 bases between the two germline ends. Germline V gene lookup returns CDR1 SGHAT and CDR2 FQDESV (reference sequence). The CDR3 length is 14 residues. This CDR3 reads CASSLARFQETQYF. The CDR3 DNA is TGTGCCAGCAGCTTAGCACGGTTCCAAGAGACCCAGTACTTC.